This T cell receptor beta chain comes out of a study of shared clonotypes between healthy human individuals (dated by TCRdb to 2020 to 2021). Study-level background: The cohort comprised a couple of women and a few men aged 18 to 49 years. Per donor, leukapheresis produced somewhere between about 0.94 and 9.5 billion PBMCs. Per donor, three plates each were used for CD4 naive and CD4 memory, two for CD8 naive, and one for CD8 memory. Libraries were prepared and TCR repertoires were sequenced by different laboratories using diverse techniques, in order to increase sequencing depth and limit assay-specific biases. Blood TCR repertoires of roughly five healthy adults were deeply sequenced to estimate repertoire size and the extent of clonotype sharing between individuals.

The CDR3 goes from the cysteine to the phenylalanine over 15 residues. Only the CDR3 DNA stays, 45 bases, in frame from base 1. V was cut back by 4 bases and J by 4 bases, leaving a gap of 18 bases between them. Looking up the germline V gene yields CDR1 SGHRS and CDR2 YFSETQ. Beyond this particular receptor, the publication reports: Incomplete sequencing was indicated by rarefaction of sorted-subset datasets, despite the large sequencing depth. Sharing across a few donors was observed for around 5% of naive CD4, over 3% of naive CD8, over 2% of memory CD4, and roughly 0.43% of memory CD8 clonotypes. Compared with non-shared clonotypes, clonotypes shared by all four sorted-subset donors had higher generation probabilities. Only blood was sampled, and tissue TCR repertoires likely differ from those in blood. Larger estimated clonotype richness was generally found for naive subsets than for memory subsets. The genetic and exposure-history diversity represented was limited by the small number of donors. Pairwise subsampling led to the expectation that sequencing depth would affect the degree of clonotype sharing among donors.

Using the deep immunoSEQ assay, multiplex PCR amplified TCR CDR3 regions from genomic DNA. Extracted genomic DNA from each cell subset was distributed evenly across all wells of several immunoSEQ 96-well plates, and each plate was treated as a replicate. For sorted subsets, each replicate PCR was loaded with approximately 0.2 ug genomic DNA, equivalent to 25,000 to 35,000 T cell genomes. Purified libraries were measured with a Qubit 3.0 fluorometer, size-checked on a Bioanalyzer 2100, and measured again with the KAPA Library Quantification kit. Every immunoSEQ 96-well plate was sequenced on a dedicated single-read 150-cycle Illumina NextSeq 550 flow cell. The study's own analysis went as follows. Because only junctional sequences without quality scores were contained in the immunoSEQ output, filtering matching that applied to full-length reads could not be performed. Sequences were annotated with PyIR, a Python wrapper for IgBLAST v1.9, using IMGT germline references to assign V/J genes and CDR3. Reads with weak V/J assignments (E-value above 1e-6), missing CDR3, stop codons, out-of-frame junctions, or ambiguous translated residues were removed. V3J clonotypes were defined as sequences sharing an identical inferred V gene, J gene, and CDR3 amino acid sequence. To compute the percentage overlap between repertoires, the number of shared unique clonotypes was divided by the size of the smaller repertoire. RTK rarefaction, the Chao1 estimator, and Recon v2.1 estimates of unobserved clonotypes were used to assess repertoire richness. Generation probabilities for all TCRbeta clonotypes obtained by the gDNA method from a handful of donors were computed using OLGA. Here the immuneACCESS table is served through TCRdb, limited to in-frame sequences with V and J called. Missing clones are a known gap in these copies; in checked studies unresolved V genes cover under half, and the rest lacks a known reason. The V and J calls and clone size were taken over from that table, and D and trimming were inferred from the DNA. The sample contains approximately 1.4 million clones, 95% to 99% of them found a single time. Of the sample, about 0.42% falls within the top ten clones.

The donors were healthy, HIV-negative adults who had no recently reported acute infections or vaccinations. Every donor was a Caucasian adult residing in Nashville, Tennessee, USA. CD4+ T cells were enriched by magnetic negative selection; naive cells were then positively selected on CD45RA, and the negative fraction formed the memory subset. After blood collection by leukapheresis, PBMCs were isolated using Ficoll-Histopaque density gradient centrifugation and then cryopreserved in the vapor phase of liquid nitrogen. Analytical flow cytometry was used to check the purity and quantity of every magnetically sorted T cell population. Each sorted fraction had its genomic DNA isolated and then quantified by UV absorbance on a Nanodrop 2000c. Remarks on this clone: What this receptor recognizes is not known. Base qualities are missing; no much larger clone stands one base away.

The chain is encoded by TRBV5-1 joined to TRBJ2-7, with the D segment identity uncertain. The source of this sequence is a man aged 25 to 45 in good health. The sample comprised naive CD4+ T cells sorted from blood. The cell subset or site label on this specimen signifies: CD45RA+ positively selected. The base sequence is TGCGCCAGCAGCCCGCGGACGGACGGGCGGTACGAGCAGTACTTC. Translated, this is CASSPRTDGRYEQYF.